Below, 23 T cell receptor beta chains from the same sample are listed, as sequenced in a study of OX40 agonist ivuxolimab in advanced cancers. Sequenced by immunoSEQ multiplex PCR; TCRdb stores in-frame clones only, minus some. The profile covers more than 10,000 clones, with roughly four fifths appearing a single time and 11% to 15% taken by the ten largest. The specimen was CD4+ or CD8+ T cells sorted from blood, collected in a trial of the OX40 agonist ivuxolimab. The receptors were sampled from an adult with an advanced solid tumor such as melanoma, head and neck, liver or kidney cancer.

The rearrangement links TRBV6-4 to TRBJ2-7; D remains unclear. The CDR3 consists of 15 residues. Germline V gene sequence: CDR1 MRHNA, CDR2 SNTAGT. V shed 3 bases and J shed 2 bases, with 14 bases lying between them. CDR3 loop: CASSDHRPDPYEQYF. Here the CDR3 DNA reads TGTGCCAGCAGTGATCACCGGCCGGATCCCTACGAGCAGTACTTC.

This chain uses TRBV4-2 with TRBJ2-7, with D perhaps matching TRBD1 or TRBD2 (6 bases each). The length of the CDR3 is 16 residues. Germline V gene lookup returns CDR1 LGHNA and CDR2 YNFKEQ. V was trimmed by 0 bases and J by 4 bases, leaving 16 bases between them. Written as DNA, the CDR3 is TGTGCCAGCAGCCAAGAGGACCCGGGGGCAGCTTACGAGCAGTACTTC. This translates into CASSQEDPGAAYEQYF.

The J gene is TRBJ2-5, the V gene TRBV7-9, with 11 nucleotides matching TRBD1. Germline trimming cut 7 bases from V and 0 bases from J; bases unmatched to any gene: 13. The CDR3 is made up of 18 amino acids. The germline CDR1 and CDR2 sequences are SEHNR and FQNEAQ (reference sequence). As DNA, the CDR3 is TGTGCCAGCACCCAAAAGGGTGGGACAGGGGGTTACCAAGAGACCCAGTACTTC. Amino acids: CASTQKGGTGGYQETQYF.

The chain couples TRBV4-1 to TRBJ1-1; the match to TRBD1 covers 7 bases. V shed 1 base and J 4 bases; nucleotides not matched to a gene: 15. The CDR3 covers 18 residues. Germline CDR1 reads MGHRA; CDR2 reads YSYEKL. The CDR3 loop is CASSQGKGAEASSTEAFF. CDR3 sequence (DNA): TGCGCCAGCAGCCAAGGGAAGGGGGCTGAAGCGTCGAGCACTGAAGCTTTCTTT.

The chain combines TRBV7-6 with TRBJ2-1; D is tentatively TRBD1 or TRBD2 (6 bases each). V was shortened by 5 bases and J by 7 bases, with 21 bases between the two germline ends. Germline V gene data show CDR1 as SGHVS and CDR2 as FNYEAQ. This CDR3 has 16 amino acids. The CDR3 loop reads CASSTGGGTVQNEQFF. CDR3 DNA sequence: TGTGCCAGCAGCACCGGAGGGGGTACGGTACAGAATGAGCAGTTCTTC.

The rearrangement uses TRBV6-1 and TRBJ2-2; tentative D call: TRBD1 (7 bases). This CDR3 spans 15 amino acids. Trimming removed 7 bases from V and 6 bases from J, with 18 bases in between. Germline V gives CDR1 MNHNS, CDR2 SASEGT. The CDR3 coding sequence is TGTGCCAGCATAATCCAGCAGGGGGGTGCCGGGGAGCTGTTTTTT. Translating it yields CASIIQQGGAGELFF.

This chain connects TRBV11-3 to TRBJ2-1; D may be TRBD1 (6 bases). The V and J ends lost 5 bases and 5 bases respectively, with 16 bases between them. Germline V gene data show CDR1 as SGHNT and CDR2 as YENEEA. CDR3 length: 15 amino acids. CDR3 in amino acids: CASSPWDTIDNEQFF. The CDR3 region has the DNA TGTGCCAGCAGCCCGTGGGACACTATTGACAATGAGCAGTTCTTC. Full variable domain (outside the CDR3, taken from reference TRBV11-3 and TRBJ2-1): EAGVVQSPRYKIIEKKQPVAFWCNPISGHNTLYWYLQNLGQGPELLIRYENEEAVDDSQLPKDRFSAERLKGVDSTLKIQPAELGDSAVYLCASSPWDTIDNEQFFGPGTRLTVL.

V is TRBV5-4 and J is TRBJ1-1; D might be TRBD1 (5 bases). This CDR3 is built from 12 residues. In germline, CDR1 is SGHNT, CDR2 YYREEE (reference sequence). The germline V and J ends were trimmed by 6 bases and 2 bases, with 8 bases remaining between them. The CDR3 sequence is CASTRGNTEAFF. Here the CDR3 DNA reads TGTGCCAGCACAAGGGGAAACACTGAAGCTTTCTTT.

The chain carries TRBV7-9 and TRBJ2-7; possible D gene TRBD2, 5 bases. The germline CDR1 and CDR2 sequences are SEHNR and FQNEAQ (reference sequence). Trimming pared 5 bases from V and 3 bases from J, leaving 14 bases between. CDR3 size: 14 residues. CDR3 loop: CASSPALGSYEQYF. The CDR3 nucleotides read TGTGCCAGCAGCCCGGCCCTGGGGAGCTACGAGCAGTACTTC.

The chain couples TRBV5-1 to TRBJ1-6, with no clear D. The V gene lost 0 bases and the J gene lost 4 bases, with 14 bases spanning the gap. Germline V lookup: CDR1 SGHRS, CDR2 YFSETQ. The CDR3 is 17 amino acids. The CDR3 region is CASSLEESPFYNSPLHF. CDR3 DNA: TGCGCCAGCAGCTTGGAGGAGAGCCCCTTTTATAATTCACCCCTCCACTTT.

This chain joins TRBV19 and TRBJ2-1, with D unclear. Germline CDR1 is LNHDA and CDR2 is SQIVND (reference sequence). The CDR3 extends over 15 amino acids. Trimming took off 1 base at V and 0 bases at J, with 7 bases between the two ends. CDR3 DNA sequence: TGTGCCAGTAGTATAGGGGCGAGCTCCTACAATGAGCAGTTCTTC. Translating gives CASSIGASSYNEQFF.

J is TRBJ2-1 and V is TRBV5-1; D gene ambiguous. V was shortened by 1 base and J by 9 bases, with 14 bases between the two germline ends. Germline-derived CDR1 and CDR2 are SGHRS and YFSETQ. The CDR3 is 14 amino acids. This CDR3 reads CASSLNGPTTEQFF. The CDR3 region has the DNA TGCGCCAGCAGCTTGAATGGACCAACCACTGAGCAGTTCTTC.

This clone was seen a few times. The genes are TRBV10-1 and TRBJ2-3, with 10 bases fitting TRBD1. The germline CDR1 and CDR2 sequences are WNHNN and SYGVQD (reference sequence). This CDR3 contains 15 residues. The V gene end was trimmed by 2 bases and the J gene end by 2 bases; junction bases not matched to a gene: 1. The CDR3 DNA follows: TGCGCCAGCAGTGAGGGACAGGGGGACACAGATACGCAGTATTTT. Protein product: CASSEGQGDTDTQYF.

The gene calls are TRBV19 and TRBJ2-2, with D possibly TRBD1 on 6 matching bases. Germline V gene lookup returns CDR1 LNHDA and CDR2 SQIVND (reference sequence). Trimming took off 6 bases at V and 2 bases at J, with 13 bases between the two ends. The CDR3 has 15 amino acids. The CDR3 DNA sequence: TGTGCCAGTAGCGTACAGGGTTCAAACACCGGGGAGCTGTTTTTT. This gives the protein CASSVQGSNTGELFF.

This clone has just one count. V and J are TRBV30 and TRBJ2-7, with TRBD1 as a possible D gene (5 bases). Trimming stripped 0 bases from V and 1 base from J, with 13 bases between. The CDR3 is 15 residues long. Per the germline V gene, CDR1 is GTSNPN and CDR2 is SVGIG (reference sequence). CDR3 sequence (DNA): TGTGCCTGGAGTGTTAGGGGTTACCTATCCTACGAGCAGTACTTC. This encodes CAWSVRGYLSYEQYF.

The J gene is TRBJ2-7, the V gene TRBV5-4, with TRBD1 identical over 9 bases. In germline, CDR1 is SGHNT, CDR2 YYREEE (reference sequence). The junction had 12 bases not matched to a gene; V was cut back by 4 bases and J by 7 bases. The length of the CDR3 is 15 residues. For the CDR3, the DNA is TGTGCCAGCAGCCCCGAAGGGACAGGGCCGGGGGAGCAGTACTTC. Protein: CASSPEGTGPGEQYF.

This chain joins TRBV9 and TRBJ1-1; D is unresolved. CDR1 and CDR2 from the germline V gene are SGDLS and YYNGEE. The CDR3 spans 13 residues. V shed 3 bases and J shed 5 bases, with 11 bases lying between them. CDR3 protein: CASSAGLGTEAFF. In nucleotides, the CDR3 is TGTGCCAGCAGCGCTGGTCTCGGGACTGAAGCTTTCTTT. The variable domain in full, with the rest retrieved from reference TRBV9 and TRBJ1-1, is DSGVTQTPKHLITATGQRVTLRCSPRSGDLSVYWYQQSLDQGLQFLIQYYNGEERAKGNILERFSAQQFPDLHSELNLSSLELGDSALYFCASSAGLGTEAFFGQGTRLTVV.

This sequence joins TRBV6-1 and TRBJ2-5; 8 bases are shared with TRBD1. With 8 bases clipped from V and 1 base from J, the junction kept 6 bases outside the gene matches. The CDR3 runs to 14 residues. Germline V CDR1 and CDR2: MNHNS, SASEGT. The CDR3 sequence: CASDRDRFQETQYF. The CDR3 DNA sequence: TGTGCCAGCGACAGGGACAGGTTCCAAGAGACCCAGTACTTC.

This clone was observed once. The chain recombines TRBV6-5 with TRBJ1-2; D is possibly TRBD1 (5 bases). Looked up from germline, CDR1 is MNHEY and CDR2 is SVGAGI. The V end lost 5 bases, the J end lost 7 bases, and 11 bases lay between the germline ends. The CDR3 is 12 amino acids. DNA for the CDR3: TGTGCCAGCAGTCCCTGGACACTTGGCTACACCTTC. It translates to CASSPWTLGYTF.

The genes are TRBV27 and TRBJ2-1; 8 nucleotides align to TRBD2. Germline assignment: CDR1 MNHEY and CDR2 SMNVEV (reference sequence). J gave up 4 bases and V 5 bases, and 7 bases lay outside the gene matches. This CDR3 comprises 15 residues. CDR3 nucleotides: TGTGCCAGCAGTCCTGGACTAGCAGATTACAATGAGCAGTTCTTC. It is translated as CASSPGLADYNEQFF.

The gene calls are TRBV5-1 and TRBJ2-5; D is possibly TRBD1 (5 bases). The CDR3 totals 13 residues. Trimming stripped 6 bases from V and 1 base from J, with 10 bases between. Germline V gene data show CDR1 as SGHRS and CDR2 as YFSETQ. The CDR3 protein is CASKPDSQETQYF. Written as DNA, the CDR3 is TGCGCCAGCAAACCCGACAGCCAAGAGACCCAGTACTTC.

The CDR3 loop is CASSHEKVYEQYF. CDR3 coding DNA: TGTGCCAGCAGCCATGAAAAGGTCTACGAGCAGTACTTC. The chain links TRBV14 to TRBJ2-7; D ambiguous. Germline CDR1 SGHDN, CDR2 FVKESK. Deletions cut 3 bases from V and 3 bases from J, with 9 bases between. This CDR3 is 13 amino acids long.

The rearrangement links TRBV21-1 to TRBJ2-7; TRBD1 is the table's D call, not checked against the DNA. TRBV21-1 has pseudogene status. The CDR3 is 17 residues long. The CDR3 DNA sequence: TGTGCCAGCAGCAAAGAGGATGTAGGGACAGTCTCCTACGAGCAGTACTTC. Its translation is CASSKEDVGTVSYEQYF.